This T cell receptor (beta chain) emerged from a study of CD8+CD57+ T cells in acquired aplastic anemia. The CDR3 is 15 amino acids. V was trimmed by 5 bases and J by 2 bases, leaving 15 bases between them. The use of genomic DNA as template underpinned the TCR beta VDJ and CDR3 profiling. Via MiXCR, TCRdb re-called the reads, giving one row per CDR3 protein. This sample yields a few hundred thousand distinct CDR3 sequences, of which 34% are seen a single time; about 1.1% belongs to the top ten. Note on this clonotype: A much larger clone sits a single nucleotide away, making a read error possible.

The clonotype originates from a human donor in good health, serving as a control. The chain recombines TRBV12-3 or TRBV12-4 with TRBJ1-1; D might be TRBD1 (6 bases). The sample comprised sorted CD4+, CD8+, or CD8+CD57+ T cells (not recorded which) from PBMCs. CDR3 DNA: TGTGCCAGCAGTCGACGGGGAGGGGGAAACACTGAAGCTTTCTTT. This gives the protein CASSRRGGGNTEAFF.